The source of this TCR beta chain is a study of control samples from healthy donors and cancer patients. Using immunoSEQ multiplex PCR, the repertoire was profiled, and TCRdb retains in-frame clones only, with some absent. This table has 20,000 to 30,000 clones, 82% appearing once. Germline-derived CDR1 and CDR2 are WSHSY and SAAADI. The CDR3 has 15 amino acids. V lost 5 bases to trimming and J lost 6 bases; unmatched junction nucleotides: 7. The specimen was PBMCs. The rearrangement uses TRBV10-2 and TRBJ1-6; 7 bases fit TRBD1. The sequence was collected from a man aged 60 to 75 with colorectal cancer. The CDR3 loop reads CASSSRTGTNSPLHF. The CDR3 DNA reads TGCGCCAGCAGTTCCCGGACAGGAACTAATTCACCCCTCCACTTT.